The sequence of this T cell receptor (beta chain) was determined in a study of blood T cell repertoires in COVID-19 (dated by TCRdb to about 2020). About the investigation overall: Collaborator samples came from the United States, Italy and Spain and covered acute and convalescent phases of COVID-19. The prospective study material was composed of cDNA or gDNA derived from T cells, B-cell-depleted T cells, or PBMCs. Subjects who had been exposed to COVID-19, were actively infected with it, or had recovered from it provided the deeply sampled blood TCRbeta repertoires that made up the dataset. The repertoires were made available in a free public database intended to serve as a resource for research on the immune response to SARS-CoV-2. The samples were drawn from the first 160 participants of the ongoing ImmuneRACE study and from more than 1,000 subjects provided by 6 global collaborators. The sample metadata nearly always contained a de-identified subject ID, COVID-19 status, age in years and sex. Where HLA class I and class II types were available, the types were taken from metadata supplied by the sample provider, not from assay-based typing. Broad study findings and their caveats: The quantity of clinical and demographic metadata differed by source and by participant and was supplied without curation.

As regards this clone: The target of this receptor is not known. No qualities accompany the bases; no much larger clone lies one base away.

Relative to germline, V is missing 6 bases and J is missing 2 bases, with 9 bases of the junction outside any gene match. The germline V gene provides CDR1 SNHLY and CDR2 FYNNEI. The cysteine opens and the phenylalanine closes a CDR3 of 15 amino acids. This entry keeps only the CDR3 DNA: 45 bases, framed from base 1. TCRbeta CDR3 regions were amplified from genomic DNA using the immunoSEQ Assay, a bias-controlled multiplex PCR. The study's own analysis went as follows. The number of nucleated cells in each sample was estimated from the amplification of reference gene primers within the assay. To quantify the absolute abundance of each unique TCRbeta CDR3 rearrangement, sequence reads were collapsed and filtered. For each sample, productive Simpson clonality was calculated by taking the square root of Simpson's diversity index across productive rearrangements. This is the immuneACCESS table as TCRdb keeps it, with only in-frame sequences that have V and J called. A part of the clones is gone; compared with another copy, unresolved V genes explain less than half, and the rest is unexplained. Clone size and V and J calls were adopted from that table, with D and trimming inferred from the DNA. The sample profile shows about 140,000 clones; 87% of them were found once. The top ten hold around 11% of the sample.

Participants in the prospective study were aged roughly 18 to 100 years, lived in 24 United States geographic areas, and enrolled through a virtual design. Cohort assignment in the prospective study relied on participant-reported clinical history from a screening survey and a study questionnaire. Recovered participants in ImmuneRACE Cohort 3 were defined by two consecutive negative NP/OP PCR tests, clearance by a healthcare professional, or resolution of symptoms. Each participant in the prospective study had whole blood, serum and a nasopharyngeal or oropharyngeal swab collected by mobile phlebotomists. Additional blood draws and questionnaires over an approximately two-month period could optionally be provided by prospective study participants. Blood samples from the prospective study were shipped frozen or at room temperature prior to DNA extraction.

The source is a man aged 55 to 69 who had recovered from COVID-19. The sequenced material came from PBMCs or T cells enriched from blood (not recorded which). Recombination joined TRBV2 with TRBJ2-5; 7 nucleotides in the junction match TRBD2. In nucleotides, the sequence is TGTGCCAGCAGCCTCGGGCTAGCGGCTCAAGAGACCCAGTACTTC. It translates as CASSLGLAAQETQYF.